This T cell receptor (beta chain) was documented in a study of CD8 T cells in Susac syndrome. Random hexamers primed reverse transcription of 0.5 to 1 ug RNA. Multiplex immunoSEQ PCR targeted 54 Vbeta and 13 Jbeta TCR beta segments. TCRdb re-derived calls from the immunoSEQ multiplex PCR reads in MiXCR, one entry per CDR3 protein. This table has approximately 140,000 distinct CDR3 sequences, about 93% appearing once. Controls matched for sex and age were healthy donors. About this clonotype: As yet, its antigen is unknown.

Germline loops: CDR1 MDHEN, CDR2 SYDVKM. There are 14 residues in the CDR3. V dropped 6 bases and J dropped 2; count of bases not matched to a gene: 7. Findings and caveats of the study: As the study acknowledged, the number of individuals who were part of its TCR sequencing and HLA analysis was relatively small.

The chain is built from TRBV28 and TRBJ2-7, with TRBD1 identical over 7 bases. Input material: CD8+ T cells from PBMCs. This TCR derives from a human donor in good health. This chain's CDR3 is CASSPGTAPYEQYF. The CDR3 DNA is TGTGCCAGCAGCCCCGGGACAGCTCCCTACGAGCAGTACTTC. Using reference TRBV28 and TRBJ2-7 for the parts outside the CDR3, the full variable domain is DVKVTQSSRYLVKRTGEKVFLECVQDMDHENMFWYRQDPGLGLRLIYFSYDVKMKEKGDIPEGYSVSREKKERFSLILESASTNQTSMYLCASSPGTAPYEQYFGPGTRLTVT.